This TCR beta chain was recovered during a study of shared clonotypes between healthy human individuals. Study-level background: Three plates each covered CD4 naive and memory; CD8 naive two, CD8 memory one.

A remark on this clone: Its antigen is not known. In the same sample, other DNA sequences code for this CDR3.

The V gene lost 6 bases and the J gene lost 0 bases, with 2 bases spanning the gap. The CDR3 sequence is 11 residues long. Germline CDR1 WSHSY, CDR2 SAAADI. Libraries were prepared by immunoSEQ multiplex PCR; TCRdb keeps only in-frame clonotypes and omits some of them. There are roughly 2 million clones in the sample; 95% occur only once, and 0.13% lies in the top ten. The authors divided CD4+ cells into CD45RA+ naive and CD45RA-negative memory subsets. Notes on the study in general: Specimens sampled were limited to blood, with tissue repertoires likely differing. Generally, naive subsets came out with larger estimated richness than memory subsets.

The rearrangement joins TRBV10-2 to TRBJ1-1; D unresolved. The source material was naive CD4+ T cells sorted from blood. As for subset: CD45RA+ positively selected. This TCR was sampled from a man younger than 35 in good health. In DNA, the CDR3 is TGCGCCAGCAGGTTGAACACTGAAGCTTTCTTT. Translated, it gives CASRLNTEAFF.